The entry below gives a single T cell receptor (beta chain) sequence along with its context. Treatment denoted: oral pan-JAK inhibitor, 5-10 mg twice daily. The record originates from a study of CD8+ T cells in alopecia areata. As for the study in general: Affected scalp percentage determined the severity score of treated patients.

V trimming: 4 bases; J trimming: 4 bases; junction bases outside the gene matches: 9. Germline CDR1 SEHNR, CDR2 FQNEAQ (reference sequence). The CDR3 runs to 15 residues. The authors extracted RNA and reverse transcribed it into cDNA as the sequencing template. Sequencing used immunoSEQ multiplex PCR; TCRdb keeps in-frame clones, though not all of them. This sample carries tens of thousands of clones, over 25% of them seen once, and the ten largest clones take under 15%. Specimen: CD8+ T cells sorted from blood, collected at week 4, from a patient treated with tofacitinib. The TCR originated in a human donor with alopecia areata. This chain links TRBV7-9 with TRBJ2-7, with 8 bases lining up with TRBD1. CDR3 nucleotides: TGTGCCAGCAGCTCGCCGGGACAGGCCATATACGAGCAGTACTTC. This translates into CASSSPGQAIYEQYF.